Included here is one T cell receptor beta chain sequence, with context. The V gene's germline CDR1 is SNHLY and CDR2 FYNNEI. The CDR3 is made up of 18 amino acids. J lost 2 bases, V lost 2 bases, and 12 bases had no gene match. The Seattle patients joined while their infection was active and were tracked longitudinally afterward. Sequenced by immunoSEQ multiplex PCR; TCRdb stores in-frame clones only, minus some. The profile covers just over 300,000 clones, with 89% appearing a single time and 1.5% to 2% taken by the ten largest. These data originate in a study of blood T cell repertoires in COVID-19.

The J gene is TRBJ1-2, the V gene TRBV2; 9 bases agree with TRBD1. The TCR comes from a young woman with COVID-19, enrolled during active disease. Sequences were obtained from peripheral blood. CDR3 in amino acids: CASSETFFGTGKNYGYTF. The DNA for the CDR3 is TGTGCCAGCAGTGAAACCTTCTTCGGGACAGGGAAGAACTATGGCTACACCTTC.